The T cell receptor beta chain described here comes from a study of blood T cell repertoires in COVID-19. About the research overall: The analysed material was cDNA or gDNA that came from T cells, B-cell-depleted T cells, or PBMCs.

V was pared by 1 base and J by 5 bases, with 5 bases of the junction left unmatched. CDR3 length: 14 amino acids. Germline V gene lookup returns CDR1 MGHRA and CDR2 YSYEKL. In the source study's methods: Amplified reference gene primers provided the basis for estimating nucleated cell counts. This table comes from immunoSEQ multiplex PCR, and its TCRdb copy is limited to in-frame clones, with some not included. From that table come the V and J calls and clone size; the DNA was used to work out D and trimming. The table includes almost 95,000 clones, about 80% detected once. The sequence came from a man between 60 and 70 years old with acute or convalescent COVID-19. Input material: peripheral blood. This rearrangement joins TRBV4-1 to TRBJ2-7, with TRBD1 identical over 7 bases. The CDR3 reads CASSQAGQINEQYF. CDR3 nucleotides: TGCGCCAGCAGCCAAGCGGGACAGATTAACGAGCAGTACTTC.